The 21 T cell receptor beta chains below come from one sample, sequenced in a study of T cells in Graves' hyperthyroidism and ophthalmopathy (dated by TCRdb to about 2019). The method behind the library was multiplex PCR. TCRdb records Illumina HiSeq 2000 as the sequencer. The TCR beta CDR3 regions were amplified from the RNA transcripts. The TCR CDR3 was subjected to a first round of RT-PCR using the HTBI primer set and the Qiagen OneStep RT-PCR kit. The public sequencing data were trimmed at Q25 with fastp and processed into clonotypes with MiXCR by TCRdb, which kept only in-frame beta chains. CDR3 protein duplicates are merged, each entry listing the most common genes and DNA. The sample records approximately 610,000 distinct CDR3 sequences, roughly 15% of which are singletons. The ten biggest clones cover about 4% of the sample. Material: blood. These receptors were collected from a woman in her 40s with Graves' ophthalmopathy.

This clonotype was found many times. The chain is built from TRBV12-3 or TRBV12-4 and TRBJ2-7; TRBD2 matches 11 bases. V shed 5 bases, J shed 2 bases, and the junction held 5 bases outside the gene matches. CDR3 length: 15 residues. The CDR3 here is CASSPTTSGAYEQYF. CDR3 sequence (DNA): TGTGCCAGCAGTCCGACGACTAGCGGGGCCTACGAGCAGTACTTC.

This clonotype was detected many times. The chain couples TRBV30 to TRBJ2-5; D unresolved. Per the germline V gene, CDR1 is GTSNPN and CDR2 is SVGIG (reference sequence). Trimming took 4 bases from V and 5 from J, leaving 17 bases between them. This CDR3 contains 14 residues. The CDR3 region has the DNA TGTGCCTGGACTACTATTAAGGGCCGGGAGACCCAGTACTTC. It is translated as CAWTTIKGRETQYF. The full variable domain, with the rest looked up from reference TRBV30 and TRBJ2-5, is SQTIHQWPATLVQPVGSPLSLECTVEGTSNPNLYWYRQAAGRGLQLLFYSVGIGQISSEVPQNLSASRPQDRQFILSSKKLLLSDSGFYLCAWTTIKGRETQYFGPGTRLLVL.

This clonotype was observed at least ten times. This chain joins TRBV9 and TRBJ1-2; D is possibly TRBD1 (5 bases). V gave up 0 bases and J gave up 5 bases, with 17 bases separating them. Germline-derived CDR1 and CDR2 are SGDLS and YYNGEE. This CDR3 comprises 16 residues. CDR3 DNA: TGTGCCAGCAGCGTAGATTATGAGGGGCGGGCATATGGCTACACCTTC. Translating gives CASSVDYEGRAYGYTF. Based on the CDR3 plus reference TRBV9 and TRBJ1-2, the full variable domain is DSGVTQTPKHLITATGQRVTLRCSPRSGDLSVYWYQQSLDQGLQFLIQYYNGEERAKGNILERFSAQQFPDLHSELNLSSLELGDSALYFCASSVDYEGRAYGYTFGSGTRLTVV.

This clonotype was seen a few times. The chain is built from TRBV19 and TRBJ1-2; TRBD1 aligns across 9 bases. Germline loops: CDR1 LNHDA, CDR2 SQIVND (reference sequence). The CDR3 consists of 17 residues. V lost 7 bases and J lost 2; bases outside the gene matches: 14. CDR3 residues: CASTSIRTGAENYGYTF. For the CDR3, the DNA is TGTGCCAGTACTTCCATAAGGACAGGGGCGGAGAACTATGGCTACACCTTC.

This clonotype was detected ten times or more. The CDR3, as DNA: TGTGCCAGCAGTTTGAGTTGGGGGGATCGCACCTACGAGCAGTACTTC. Amino acid sequence: CASSLSWGDRTYEQYF. V usage is TRBV28 and J usage is TRBJ2-7; D is perhaps TRBD2 (6 bases). V was trimmed by 3 bases and J by 2 bases, leaving 17 bases between them. The CDR3 has 16 residues. CDR1 and CDR2 from the germline V gene are MDHEN and SYDVKM.

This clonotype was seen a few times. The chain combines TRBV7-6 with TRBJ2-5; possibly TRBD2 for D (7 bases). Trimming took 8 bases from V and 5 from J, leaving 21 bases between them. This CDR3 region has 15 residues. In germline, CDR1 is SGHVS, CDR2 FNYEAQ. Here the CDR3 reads CASHRGGGSLETQYF. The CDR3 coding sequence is TGTGCCAGCCATCGAGGGGGGGGCTCATTGGAGACCCAGTACTTC.

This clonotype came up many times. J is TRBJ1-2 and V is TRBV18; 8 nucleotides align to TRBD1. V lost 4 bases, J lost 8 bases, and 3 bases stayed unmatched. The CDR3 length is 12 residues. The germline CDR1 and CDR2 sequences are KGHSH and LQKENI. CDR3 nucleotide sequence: TGTGCCAGCTCACAGGACAGGGAAGGCTACACCTTC. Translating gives CASSQDREGYTF.

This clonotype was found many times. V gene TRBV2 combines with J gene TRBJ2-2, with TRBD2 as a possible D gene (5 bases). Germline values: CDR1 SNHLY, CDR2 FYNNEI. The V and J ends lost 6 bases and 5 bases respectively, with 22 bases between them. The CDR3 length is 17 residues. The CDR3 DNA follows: TGTGCCAGCAGAGTGGGCGGTGGTTTAGCGATGACCGGGGAGCTGTTTTTT. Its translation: CASRVGGGLAMTGELFF.

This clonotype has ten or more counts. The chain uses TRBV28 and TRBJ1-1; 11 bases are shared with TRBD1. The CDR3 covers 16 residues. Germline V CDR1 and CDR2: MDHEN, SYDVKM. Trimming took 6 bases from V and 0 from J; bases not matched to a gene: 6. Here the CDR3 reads CASSYGTGGLNTEAFF. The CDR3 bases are TGTGCCAGCAGCTATGGGACAGGGGGTCTGAACACTGAAGCTTTCTTT.

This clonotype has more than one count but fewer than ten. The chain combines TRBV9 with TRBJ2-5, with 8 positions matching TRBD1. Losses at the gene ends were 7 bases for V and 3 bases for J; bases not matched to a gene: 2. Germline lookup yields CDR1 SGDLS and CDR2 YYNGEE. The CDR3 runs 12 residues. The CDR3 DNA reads TGTGCCAGCGGACAGGGCGAAGAGACCCAGTACTTC. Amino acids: CASGQGEETQYF.

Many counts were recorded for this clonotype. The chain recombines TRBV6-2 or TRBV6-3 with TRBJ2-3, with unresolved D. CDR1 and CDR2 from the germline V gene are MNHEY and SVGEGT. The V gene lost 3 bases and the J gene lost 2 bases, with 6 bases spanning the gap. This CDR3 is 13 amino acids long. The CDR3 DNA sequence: TGTGCCAGCAGTTATGACAACACAGATACGCAGTATTTT. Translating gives CASSYDNTDTQYF.

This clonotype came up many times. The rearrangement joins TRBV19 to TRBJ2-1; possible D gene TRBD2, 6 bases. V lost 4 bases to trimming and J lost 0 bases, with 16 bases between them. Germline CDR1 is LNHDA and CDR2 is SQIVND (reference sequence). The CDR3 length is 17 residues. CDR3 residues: CASSTRYGGSSYNEQFF. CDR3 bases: TGTGCCAGTAGTACCAGATATGGGGGGAGCTCCTACAATGAGCAGTTCTTC.

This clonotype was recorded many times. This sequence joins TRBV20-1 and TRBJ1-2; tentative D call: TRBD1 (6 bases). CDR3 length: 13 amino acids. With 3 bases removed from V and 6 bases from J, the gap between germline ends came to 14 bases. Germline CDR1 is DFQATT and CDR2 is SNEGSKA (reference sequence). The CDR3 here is CSARRTGLNGYTF. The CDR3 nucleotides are TGCAGTGCTAGGCGAACAGGGTTGAATGGCTACACCTTC.

This CDR3 is CASSLVVRAGGPSQETQYF. CDR3 DNA: TGTGCCAGCAGCTTAGTAGTTCGGGCGGGAGGGCCTTCCCAAGAGACCCAGTACTTC. The rearrangement links TRBV11-1 to TRBJ2-5; 9 bases match TRBD2. V dropped 1 base and J dropped 1; count of bases not matched to a gene: 13. Per germline, CDR1 SGHAT and CDR2 FQDESV (reference sequence). The CDR3 totals 19 residues.

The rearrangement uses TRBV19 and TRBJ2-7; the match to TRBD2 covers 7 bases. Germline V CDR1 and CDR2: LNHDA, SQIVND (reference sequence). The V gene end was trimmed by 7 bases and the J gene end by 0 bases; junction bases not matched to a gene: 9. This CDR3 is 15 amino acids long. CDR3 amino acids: CASTFEASGSYEQYF. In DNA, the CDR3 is TGTGCCAGTACCTTCGAGGCTAGCGGCTCCTACGAGCAGTACTTC.

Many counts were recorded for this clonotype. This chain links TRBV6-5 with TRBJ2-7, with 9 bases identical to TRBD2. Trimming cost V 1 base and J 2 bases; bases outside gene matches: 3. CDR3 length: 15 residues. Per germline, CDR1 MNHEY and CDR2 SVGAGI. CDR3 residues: CASSYFAGGPYEQYF. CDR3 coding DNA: TGTGCCAGCAGTTACTTCGCGGGAGGGCCCTACGAGCAGTACTTC.

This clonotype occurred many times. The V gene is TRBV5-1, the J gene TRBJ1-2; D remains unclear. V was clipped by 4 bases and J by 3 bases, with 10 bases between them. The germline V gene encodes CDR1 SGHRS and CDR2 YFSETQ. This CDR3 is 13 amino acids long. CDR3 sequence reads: CASSPHSDYGYTF. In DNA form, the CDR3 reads TGCGCCAGCAGCCCACATTCGGACTATGGCTACACCTTC.

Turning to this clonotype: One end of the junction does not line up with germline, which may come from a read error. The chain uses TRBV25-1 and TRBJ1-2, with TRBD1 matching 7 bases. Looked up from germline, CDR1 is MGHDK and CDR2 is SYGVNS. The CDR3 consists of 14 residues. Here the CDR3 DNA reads TGTGCCATCAGTGCCAAGGGGACAGACTATGGCTACACCTTC. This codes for CAISAKGTDYGYTF.

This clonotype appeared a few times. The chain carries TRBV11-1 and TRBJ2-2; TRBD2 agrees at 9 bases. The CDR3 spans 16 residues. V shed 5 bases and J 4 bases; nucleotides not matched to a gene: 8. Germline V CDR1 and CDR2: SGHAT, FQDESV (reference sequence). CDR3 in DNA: TGTGCCAGCAGCCAGACTAGCGGAGGGACCACCGGGGAGCTGTTTTTT. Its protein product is CASSQTSGGTTGELFF.

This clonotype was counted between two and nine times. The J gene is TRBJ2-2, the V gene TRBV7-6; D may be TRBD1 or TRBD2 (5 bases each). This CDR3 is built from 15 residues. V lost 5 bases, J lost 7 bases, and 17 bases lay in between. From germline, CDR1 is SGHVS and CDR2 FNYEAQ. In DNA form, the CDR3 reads TGTGCCAGCAGCCCCGGGACCCCCCAAATCGGGGAGCTGTTTTTT. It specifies CASSPGTPQIGELFF.

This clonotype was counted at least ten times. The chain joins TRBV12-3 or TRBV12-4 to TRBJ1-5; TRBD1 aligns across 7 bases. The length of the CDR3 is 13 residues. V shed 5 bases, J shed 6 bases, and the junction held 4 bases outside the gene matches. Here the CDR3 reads CASSPTGAQPQHF. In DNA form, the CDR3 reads TGTGCCAGCAGTCCCACAGGGGCTCAGCCCCAGCATTTT.